Shown below are 18 T cell receptor beta chains from a single sample sequenced in a study of regulatory T cells in long-lasting Graves disease. Sample time point: newly diagnosed GD, antithyroid drugs for less than 3 months. PBMC-derived RNA was used for the TCR library. CDR3 regions were amplified by Arm-PCR using iRepertoire HTBI primers to build TCR beta libraries. Using its own MiXCR run on the multiplex PCR reads, TCRdb lists one record per CDR3 protein. The sample yields some 410,000 distinct CDR3 sequences, about 16% seen once. Separately, the same data were catalogued under a study of T cells in Graves' hyperthyroidism and ophthalmopathy.

Specimen: peripheral blood mononuclear cells (PBMCs), collected at new diagnosis, from a patient treated with antithyroid drugs. Receptor source: a woman in her twenties or thirties with Graves disease.

This clonotype was observed at least ten times. The gene calls are TRBV25-1 and TRBJ1-1; 10 positions agree with TRBD1. The CDR3 loop spans 16 amino acids. Per the germline V gene, CDR1 is MGHDK and CDR2 is SYGVNS. V lost 3 bases to trimming and J lost 1 base; unmatched junction nucleotides: 5. CDR3 residues: CASSDDRGLRNTEAFF. The CDR3 nucleotides are TGTGCCAGCAGTGACGACAGGGGGCTAAGGAACACTGAAGCTTTCTTT.

Comments on this clonotype: A read error may be the cause here, since a much bigger clone is one base away. The conserved phenylalanine or tryptophan is not found at the CDR3 terminus, so this likely reflects a read error. The V gene is TRBV6-1, the J gene TRBJ1-1; no reliable D call. V was clipped by 6 bases and J by 4 bases, with 6 bases between them. The germline CDR1 and CDR2 sequences are MNHNS and SASEGT. CDR3 length: 11 amino acids. The CDR3 sequence is CASRRATEAFL. The CDR3 bases are TGTGCCAGCAGGCGCGCCACTGAAGCTTTCTTA.

This clonotype was observed many times. V is TRBV3-1 and J is TRBJ1-1; unclear D gene. Trimming shortened V by 1 base and J by 1 base, and 10 bases separated the two germline ends. The CDR3 totals 15 residues. Germline V CDR1 and CDR2: LGHDT, YNNKEL (reference sequence). CDR3 nucleotides: TGTGCCAGCAGCCAAGGGGGTTGGAGGAACACTGAAGCTTTCTTT. Protein sequence: CASSQGGWRNTEAFF.

This clonotype has only a few counts. The CDR3 loop reads CSASPRRRSGELFF. CDR3 DNA: TGCAGTGCTAGCCCCCGCAGAAGGTCCGGGGAGCTGTTTTTT. This chain connects TRBV20-1 to TRBJ2-2; D is unclear. Germline loops: CDR1 DFQATT, CDR2 SNEGSKA (reference sequence). This CDR3 has 14 residues. V was clipped by 3 bases and J by 6 bases, with 14 bases between them.

The table lists this clonotype with a few counts. The chain couples TRBV30 to TRBJ1-3; D remains unclear. Germline assignment: CDR1 GTSNPN and CDR2 SVGIG (reference sequence). This CDR3 spans 14 amino acids. With 0 bases removed from V and 4 bases from J, the gap between germline ends came to 10 bases. The CDR3 loop is CAWSVSGRGNTIYF. The CDR3 DNA is TGTGCCTGGAGTGTCTCGGGGAGGGGAAACACCATATATTTT.

This clonotype appeared many times. This chain's CDR3 is CASSFTPYNEQFF. DNA for the CDR3: TGTGCCAGCAGCTTTACGCCGTACAATGAGCAGTTCTTC. The chain carries TRBV11-2 and TRBJ2-1; no definite D call. The germline CDR1 and CDR2 sequences are SGHAT and FQNNGV. The V end was cut by 3 bases, the J end by 4 bases, with 7 bases between. CDR3 length: 13 residues.

In this sample, this clonotype turned up many times. The chain is built from TRBV30 and TRBJ2-5, with D tentatively TRBD1 or TRBD2 (6 bases each). The germline V and J ends were trimmed by 0 bases and 4 bases, with 15 bases remaining between them. Germline assignment: CDR1 GTSNPN and CDR2 SVGIG (reference sequence). CDR3 length equals 15 residues. Written as DNA, the CDR3 is TGTGCCTGGAGTGTACCCAGGGGAGGACGAGAGACCCAGTACTTC. Residues: CAWSVPRGGRETQYF.

This clonotype was found many times. The rearrangement uses TRBV12-3 or TRBV12-4 and TRBJ1-5, with D unresolved. This CDR3 contains 12 residues. V shed 5 bases and J shed 3 bases, with 5 bases lying between them. CDR3 in amino acids: CASSKLNQPQHF. CDR3 DNA sequence: TGTGCCAGCAGTAAACTCAATCAGCCCCAGCATTTT.

This clonotype was seen many times. This rearrangement joins TRBV29-1 to TRBJ2-1, with 10 positions matching TRBD2. The CDR3 length is 14 residues. CDR1 SQVTM and CDR2 ANQGSEA come from the germline V gene. V trimming: 7 bases; J trimming: 3 bases; junction bases outside the gene matches: 6. The CDR3 bases are TGCAGCGGGGTCGGGACTAGCGTCTACAATGAGCAGTTCTTC. As protein: CSGVGTSVYNEQFF.

This clonotype was found many times. This chain joins TRBV12-3 or TRBV12-4 and TRBJ1-1; TRBD1 is a possible D gene (6 bases). V was clipped by 5 bases and J by 1 base, with 11 bases between them. This CDR3 is built from 14 residues. The CDR3 DNA sequence: TGTGCCAGCAGTCAGGGACACCAGAACACTGAAGCTTTCTTT. It yields the protein CASSQGHQNTEAFF.

This clonotype was detected many times. The rearrangement uses TRBV14 and TRBJ1-5, with D uncertain. The germline CDR1 and CDR2 sequences are SGHDN and FVKESK. V lost 3 bases to trimming and J lost 6 bases, with 3 bases between them. CDR3 size: 11 residues. CDR3 residues: CASSHLQPQHF. Here the CDR3 DNA reads TGTGCCAGCAGCCATCTTCAGCCCCAGCATTTT. The variable domain in full, with the rest retrieved from reference TRBV14 and TRBJ1-5, is EAGVTQFPSHSVIEKGQTVTLRCDPISGHDNLYWYRRVMGKEIKFLLHFVKESKQDESGMPNNRFLAERTGGTYSTLKVQPAELEDSGVYFCASSHLQPQHFGDGTRLSIL.

This clonotype was seen at least ten times. The chain has TRBV11-2 and TRBJ2-1; 8 bases are a match to TRBD1. Germline V gene lookup returns CDR1 SGHAT and CDR2 FQNNGV. This CDR3 has 17 amino acids. After removal of 3 bases from V and 7 bases from J, the junction contained 14 bases not matched to a gene. The CDR3 DNA reads TGTGCCAGCAGCTTGTCCGGGACAGGTCCGGTGAGGAATGAGCAGTTCTTC. Protein: CASSLSGTGPVRNEQFF.

This rearrangement joins TRBV7-9 to TRBJ2-1; 14 nucleotides match TRBD2. The CDR3 covers 15 residues. After removal of 6 bases from V and 7 bases from J, the junction contained 5 bases not matched to a gene. Germline CDR1 and CDR2: SEHNR and FQNEAQ (reference sequence). CDR3 nucleotides: TGTGCCAGCAGTCGGACTAGCGGGAGGTGGAATGAGCAGTTCTTC. As protein: CASSRTSGRWNEQFF.

This clonotype has just a few counts. This chain uses TRBV28 with TRBJ2-2; unclear D gene. The ends were cut back, 3 bases at V and 3 bases at J, with 14 bases in the middle. The CDR3 is 16 residues long. Per the germline V gene, CDR1 is MDHEN and CDR2 is SYDVKM. The CDR3 here is CASSFGLGHDTGELFF. For the CDR3, the DNA is TGTGCCAGCAGTTTTGGCCTAGGGCATGACACCGGGGAGCTGTTTTTT.

This clonotype was seen ten or more times. The rearrangement links TRBV20-1 to TRBJ2-1, with 8 bases fitting TRBD1. The trim removed 8 bases at V and 2 bases at J, leaving 11 bases unmatched. From germline, CDR1 is DFQATT and CDR2 SNEGSKA (reference sequence). The CDR3 sequence is 15 residues long. Written as DNA, the CDR3 is TGCAGTTTCTCAGCCCAGGGGGCACCCTACAATGAGCAGTTCTTC. Protein product: CSFSAQGAPYNEQFF.

The sample holds a few counts of this clonotype. The genes are TRBV19 and TRBJ2-5, with D perhaps being TRBD1 or TRBD2 (6 bases each). V was clipped by 6 bases and J by 2 bases, with 13 bases between them. The CDR3 sequence is 14 residues long. In germline, CDR1 is LNHDA, CDR2 SQIVND (reference sequence). The CDR3 here is CASSPPGAQETQYF. DNA of the CDR3: TGTGCCAGTAGCCCCCCGGGGGCGCAAGAGACCCAGTACTTC. The whole variable domain, remainder taken from reference TRBV19 and TRBJ2-5, is DGGITQSPKYLFRKEGQNVTLSCEQNLNHDAMYWYRQDPGQGLRLIYYSQIVNDFQKGDIAEGYSVSREKKESFPLTVTSAQKNPTAFYLCASSPPGAQETQYFGPGTRLLVL.

This clonotype was detected many times. This chain uses TRBV9 with TRBJ1-2, with a possible D match to TRBD1 (5 bases). Germline CDR1 reads SGDLS; CDR2 reads YYNGEE. V was trimmed by 3 bases and J by 5 bases, leaving 14 bases between them. The CDR3 has 14 residues. The CDR3 is CASSAARGLYGYTF. CDR3 in DNA: TGTGCCAGCAGCGCCGCGAGGGGTTTATATGGCTACACCTTC.

This clonotype was picked up many times. The chain combines TRBV24-1 with TRBJ2-1; a weak D match, TRBD1 (6 bases). V lost 4 bases and J lost 5, with 11 bases in between. The CDR3 totals 14 residues. Germline CDR1 KGHDR, CDR2 SFDVKD. The CDR3 coding sequence is TGTGCCACCAGTGACCGGACAGTAAACAATGAGCAGTTCTTC. It is translated as CATSDRTVNNEQFF.